This T cell receptor (beta chain) was found in a study of blood T cell repertoires in COVID-19. Study context: Samples of COVID-19 (acute and convalescent) were obtained from the United States, Italy and Spain. PBMCs, B-cell-depleted T cells, or T cells provided the cDNA or gDNA that made up the material.

Trimming took 4 bases from V and 4 from J, leaving 7 bases between them. The CDR3 length is 11 residues. In germline, CDR1 is GTSNPN, CDR2 SVGIG (reference sequence). Authors' analysis steps: Reference gene primer amplification in the assay estimated nucleated cell counts. This table comes from immunoSEQ multiplex PCR, and its TCRdb copy is limited to in-frame clones, with some not included. Clone size and the V and J calls come from that table; the DNA yielded D and trimming. The table includes over 400,000 clones, approximately 83% detected once. The chain combines TRBV30 with TRBJ1-2; D not resolved. The source is a human donor in a cohort sampled during active COVID-19. Sequencing was carried out using peripheral blood. CDR3 bases: TGTGCCTGGAACCGAGCCTATGGCTACACCTTC. Translating gives CAWNRAYGYTF. Complete variable domain (other parts from reference TRBV30 and TRBJ1-2): SQTIHQWPATLVQPVGSPLSLECTVEGTSNPNLYWYRQAAGRGLQLLFYSVGIGQISSEVPQNLSASRPQDRQFILSSKKLLLSDSGFYLCAWNRAYGYTFGSGTRLTVV.